This T cell receptor (beta chain) comes out of a study of blood T cell repertoires in COVID-19. For the study at large: The United States, Italy and Spain were the sources of the acute and convalescent COVID-19 samples. T cells, B-cell-depleted T cells, or PBMCs supplied cDNA or gDNA.

As processed by the authors: Estimates of nucleated cell counts were drawn from the amplification of reference gene primers. Here immunoSEQ multiplex PCR was the method, and the copy in TCRdb shows in-frame clones only, minus some. V and J calls and clone size are those listed in that table; D and trimming were worked out from the DNA. The top ten hold 8.5% of the sample, which has tens of thousands of clones, more than 75% seen once. CDR1 is SGHTA and CDR2 is FQGNSA in the germline V gene. The CDR3 extends over 13 amino acids. Trimming shortened V by 5 bases and J by 6 bases, and 13 bases separated the two germline ends.

Sequencing input: peripheral blood. J is TRBJ1-1 and V is TRBV7-2, with D maybe TRBD1 (6 bases). This receptor was obtained from a human donor in a cohort sampled during active COVID-19. The CDR3 is CASSPGTIAEAFF. DNA for the CDR3: TGTGCCAGCAGCCCCGGGACAATCGCTGAAGCTTTCTTT.